The next 27 T cell receptor beta chains were all read from a single sample in a study of T cell repertoires in cytomegalovirus infection. MiXCR was run by TCRdb on the reads, yielding one entry per CDR3 protein. The sample includes around 290,000 distinct CDR3 sequences, over 20% seen only once; the top ten take around 14%. Material: PBMCs. These receptors came from a human donor in good health (CMV status not recorded). Some clones in this sample may be carry-over from other donors' samples.

The chain joins TRBV15 to TRBJ1-2; D unresolved. CDR3 length equals 12 residues. V was trimmed by 0 bases and J by 8 bases, leaving 7 bases between them. Per the germline V gene, CDR1 is LNHNV and CDR2 is YYDKDF (reference sequence). The CDR3 sequence: CATSRDSGGYTF. CDR3 coding DNA: TGTGCCACCAGCAGAGATTCCGGCGGCTACACCTTC.

This clonotype was seen ten or more times. The V and J genes are TRBV7-9 and TRBJ2-7, with a weak D call TRBD1 (5 bases). Trimming removed 5 bases from V and 0 bases from J, with 5 bases in between. The CDR3 contains 12 residues. Germline CDR1 reads SEHNR; CDR2 reads FQNEAQ (reference sequence). CDR3 in DNA: TGTGCCAGCAGCCAGGGCTCCTACGAGCAGTACTTC. Its protein is CASSQGSYEQYF.

This clonotype has just a few counts. The rearrangement uses TRBV4-1 and TRBJ1-1; the match to TRBD1 covers 8 bases. The CDR3 length is 14 residues. CDR1 and CDR2 (germline): MGHRA, YSYEKL. Unmatched junction bases numbered 11, after V lost 7 bases and J lost 7 bases. CDR3 loop: CASTVVGQEDEAFF. CDR3 DNA sequence: TGCGCCAGCACCGTCGTGGGACAGGAGGATGAAGCTTTCTTT.

The rearrangement links TRBV5-1 to TRBJ2-7; D remains unclear. V lost 4 bases and J 3 bases, leaving 11 bases between the germline ends. The CDR3 consists of 13 residues. CDR1 is SGHRS, CDR2 YFSETQ, per germline. CDR3 amino acids: CASSADTGYEQYF. The CDR3 nucleotides read TGCGCCAGCAGCGCCGACACCGGCTACGAGCAGTACTTC.

The rearrangement links TRBV7-9 to TRBJ1-1, with D perhaps TRBD1 (6 bases). V lost 2 bases and J lost 1, with 11 bases in between. This CDR3 spans 15 amino acids. Germline values: CDR1 SEHNR, CDR2 FQNEAQ (reference sequence). In DNA, the CDR3 is TGTGCCAGCAGCTTATCGGACAGACCGAACACTGAAGCTTTCTTT. Translated, it gives CASSLSDRPNTEAFF.

The V call is TRBV6-5, the J call TRBJ2-1; no clear D. Germline V CDR1 and CDR2: MNHEY, SVGAGI. The V end was cut by 7 bases, the J end by 6 bases, with 7 bases between. The CDR3 covers 11 residues. CDR3 region: CASTRVNEQFF. The CDR3 region has the DNA TGTGCCAGCACGCGAGTCAATGAGCAGTTCTTC.

The sample holds a few counts of this clonotype. This rearrangement joins TRBV19 to TRBJ2-2; TRBD1 might be the D (6 bases). The CDR3 sequence is 15 residues long. CDR1 is LNHDA, CDR2 SQIVND, per germline (reference sequence). Trimming took off 1 base at V and 3 bases at J, with 9 bases between the two ends. Here the CDR3 DNA reads TGTGCCAGTAGTATAGGACAGGTGGACACCGGGGAGCTGTTTTTT. Protein product: CASSIGQVDTGELFF.

The chain uses TRBV12-3 or TRBV12-4 and TRBJ1-2; D is ambiguous. Trimming removed 0 bases at V and 7 bases at J, with 3 bases between. The CDR3 covers 11 residues. The CDR3 region has the DNA TGTGCCAGCAGTTTAGCGGGTGGCTACACCTTC. As protein: CASSLAGGYTF.

J is TRBJ2-5 and V is TRBV20-1; 9 bases fit TRBD2. Germline assignment: CDR1 DFQATT and CDR2 SNEGSKA (reference sequence). The CDR3 sequence is 13 residues long. After removal of 3 bases from V and 5 bases from J, the junction contained 4 bases not matched to a gene. As DNA, the CDR3 is TGCAGTGCTAGCGCGGGAGGGGTTGAGACCCAGTACTTC. It yields the protein CSASAGGVETQYF.

The V call is TRBV6-6, the J call TRBJ2-7; D is perhaps TRBD2 (6 bases). The CDR3 has 15 residues. Trimming cost V 5 bases and J 2 bases, with 16 bases left between them. Germline V gives CDR1 MNHNY, CDR2 SVGAGI (reference sequence). CDR3 bases: TGTGCCAGCAGTCAAGGAGGAGGGCGCGCCTACGAGCAGTACTTC. It is translated as CASSQGGGRAYEQYF.

This clonotype showed up just once. The junction shows a germline mismatch at one end, possibly a read error. For the CDR3, the DNA is TGTGCCATCAGCGGATCTAAACGAGTGGACAGGGCGACGAGCACTGAAGCTTTCTTC. The encoded protein is CAISGSKRVDRATSTEAFF. This chain connects TRBV10-3 to TRBJ1-1; 8 bases map to TRBD1. Germline V CDR1 and CDR2: ENHRY, SYGVKD. The CDR3 spans 19 residues.

The V and J genes are TRBV28 and TRBJ2-7, with 10 bases that match TRBD1. The CDR3 length is 15 residues. Germline CDR1 and CDR2: MDHEN and SYDVKM. With 4 bases clipped from V and 5 bases from J, the junction kept 8 bases outside the gene matches. CDR3 nucleotide sequence: TGTGCCAGCAGTTACACCGGGACAGGGGTCAACGAGCAGTACTTC. It specifies CASSYTGTGVNEQYF. The variable domain in full, with the rest retrieved from reference TRBV28 and TRBJ2-7, is DVKVTQSSRYLVKRTGEKVFLECVQDMDHENMFWYRQDPGLGLRLIYFSYDVKMKEKGDIPEGYSVSREKKERFSLILESASTNQTSMYLCASSYTGTGVNEQYFGPGTRLTVT.

This chain connects TRBV12-3 or TRBV12-4 to TRBJ2-1; D is undetermined. CDR3 length equals 15 residues. V was clipped by 5 bases and J by 6 bases, with 17 bases between them. CDR3 sequence reads: CASSPVPSYPNEQFF. CDR3 coding DNA: TGTGCCAGCAGTCCGGTTCCCTCTTACCCCAATGAGCAGTTCTTC.

The chain couples TRBV20-1 to TRBJ2-7; D call uncertain. V lost 3 bases and J lost 2, with 14 bases in between. Germline CDR1 reads DFQATT; CDR2 reads SNEGSKA (reference sequence). The CDR3 runs to 14 residues. This CDR3 is CSASRQNTPYEQYF. CDR3 nucleotides: TGCAGTGCTAGTCGGCAGAATACCCCCTACGAGCAGTACTTC.

This rearrangement joins TRBV20-1 to TRBJ1-4, with D uncertain. Germline CDR1 DFQATT, CDR2 SNEGSKA (reference sequence). The CDR3 is 12 residues long. Trimming removed 6 bases at V and 3 bases at J, with 8 bases between. In DNA form, the CDR3 reads TGCAGTGCCCAGACTCCTAATGAAAAACTGTTTTTT. It encodes CSAQTPNEKLFF.

This clonotype came up a few times. The J gene is TRBJ2-1, the V gene TRBV20-1; D uncertain. CDR3 length: 14 residues. The germline gives CDR1 DFQATT, CDR2 SNEGSKA (reference sequence). The germline V and J ends were trimmed by 3 bases and 0 bases, with 9 bases remaining between them. The CDR3 nucleotides are TGCAGTGCTAGGTTACCGAGCTCCTACAATGAGCAGTTCTTC. Translation: CSARLPSSYNEQFF.

In this sample, this clonotype turned up many times. The chain carries TRBV7-2 and TRBJ2-2; D remains ambiguous. V lost 5 bases and J 5 bases, leaving 12 bases between the germline ends. Germline CDR1 is SGHTA and CDR2 is FQGNSA. The CDR3 spans 14 residues. CDR3 sequence reads: CASSSVIGTGELFF. The DNA of the CDR3 is TGTGCCAGCAGCAGCGTGATCGGGACCGGGGAGCTGTTTTTT.

The chain carries TRBV2 and TRBJ1-5; TRBD1 aligns across 8 bases. This CDR3 contains 15 residues. In germline, CDR1 is SNHLY, CDR2 FYNNEI. Unmatched junction bases numbered 4, after V lost 1 base and J lost 5 bases. CDR3 sequence: CASSEDRGIYQPQHF. In nucleotides, the CDR3 is TGTGCCAGCAGTGAAGACAGGGGGATCTATCAGCCCCAGCATTTT.

This clonotype was counted between two and nine times. The J gene is TRBJ2-2, the V gene TRBV19; maybe TRBD1 (6 bases). Trimming took off 3 bases at V and 1 base at J, with 6 bases between the two ends. The CDR3 consists of 14 residues. Germline lookup yields CDR1 LNHDA and CDR2 SQIVND (reference sequence). The CDR3 DNA follows: TGTGCCAGTAGTATGGGACAGAACACCGGGGAGCTGTTTTTT. It is translated as CASSMGQNTGELFF.

This clonotype was seen many times. The rearrangement links TRBV7-2 to TRBJ1-2; a weak D match, TRBD1 (6 bases). The CDR3 spans 16 residues. Germline-derived CDR1 and CDR2 are SGHTA and FQGNSA. V lost 2 bases, J lost 5 bases, and 18 bases lay in between. CDR3 loop: CASSLIGAGARYGYTF. CDR3 nucleotide sequence: TGTGCCAGCAGCTTAATCGGTGCGGGGGCTAGGTATGGCTACACCTTC.

This chain uses TRBV15 with TRBJ2-6; D is ambiguous. Germline CDR1 LNHNV, CDR2 YYDKDF (reference sequence). Trimming cost V 5 bases and J 4 bases, with 15 bases left between them. This CDR3 region has 16 residues. CDR3 region: CATSLDGVSGANVLTF. Here the CDR3 DNA reads TGTGCCACCAGCCTAGATGGGGTTTCAGGGGCCAACGTCCTGACTTTC.

This clonotype has just one count. With a much larger clone just one base away, this may be a read error. The gene calls are TRBV27 and TRBJ2-7, with D unresolved. There are 14 residues in the CDR3. CDR1 MNHEY and CDR2 SMNVEV come from the germline V gene (reference sequence). Trimming stripped 6 bases from V and 5 bases from J, with 17 bases between. DNA of the CDR3: TGTGCCAGCAGCCCGACCGGGTATTCCCACGAGCAGTACTTC. Residues: CASSPTGYSHEQYF.

The gene calls are TRBV20-1 and TRBJ2-3, with 8 bases that match TRBD2. V lost 3 bases, J lost 8 bases, and 4 bases stayed unmatched. This CDR3 has 12 residues. Germline V gives CDR1 DFQATT, CDR2 SNEGSKA (reference sequence). In DNA, the CDR3 is TGCAGTGCTAGCTGGAGCGGGGGTACGCAGTATTTT. This encodes CSASWSGGTQYF.

The table lists this clonotype with many counts. The chain links TRBV7-2 to TRBJ2-4; no definite D call. The germline gives CDR1 SGHTA, CDR2 FQGNSA. The V and J ends lost 3 bases and 9 bases respectively, with 12 bases between them. The CDR3 sequence is 13 residues long. The CDR3 loop reads CASSFDMEGIQYF. CDR3 DNA: TGTGCCAGCAGCTTCGATATGGAAGGCATTCAGTACTTC.

Many counts were recorded for this clonotype. V usage is TRBV28 and J usage is TRBJ1-2; D is unresolved. V lost 6 bases, J lost 5 bases, and 16 bases lay in between. Germline V lookup: CDR1 MDHEN, CDR2 SYDVKM. The CDR3 is 14 amino acids. CDR3 in DNA: TGTGCCAGCAGGGGAGGAGGAGACTTGTATGGCTACACCTTC. Translation gives CASRGGGDLYGYTF.

This chain uses TRBV20-1 with TRBJ2-6; tentative D call: TRBD1 (6 bases). Germline-derived CDR1 and CDR2 are DFQATT and SNEGSKA (reference sequence). The CDR3 length is 15 residues. Trimming removed 7 bases at V and 1 base at J, with 14 bases between. The DNA of the CDR3 is TGCAGTGTCTCGGTACAGGGTTCTGGGGCCAACGTCCTGACTTTC. It specifies CSVSVQGSGANVLTF.

This clonotype has ten or more counts. V and J are TRBV28 and TRBJ1-5, with D hard to call. Germline V lookup: CDR1 MDHEN, CDR2 SYDVKM. V was trimmed by 1 base and J by 7 bases, leaving 11 bases between them. The CDR3 contains 14 residues. CDR3 DNA: TGTGCCAGCAGTTTATCGGGCTTCAGGCAGCCCCAGCATTTT. Its translation is CASSLSGFRQPQHF.